Following are 11 T cell receptor beta chains from one sample sequenced in a study of cytomegalovirus exposure and HLA in healthy donors. Sequencing used immunoSEQ multiplex PCR; TCRdb keeps in-frame clones, though not all of them. Found here are around 130,000 clones, approximately 81% of them singletons; the top ten hold approximately 2.3%. Sequenced material: PBMCs. The receptors come from a woman aged 30 to 39 in good health and CMV-seronegative.

The genes are TRBV7-9 and TRBJ1-1, with 9 bases matching TRBD1. Germline CDR1 is SEHNR and CDR2 is FQNEAQ (reference sequence). The CDR3 is 14 residues long. The junction had 5 bases not matched to a gene; V was cut back by 4 bases and J by 5 bases. CDR3 coding DNA: TGTGCCAGCAGCTGGACAGGGGAAAGGACTGAAGCTTTCTTT. Translated, it gives CASSWTGERTEAFF.

CDR3 nucleotides: TGTGCCAGCAGTTTATCCGGGGAAACTGAAGCTTTCTTT. Amino acid sequence: CASSLSGETEAFF. The rearrangement links TRBV27 to TRBJ1-1; unclear D gene. Germline CDR1 reads MNHEY; CDR2 reads SMNVEV (reference sequence). The CDR3 extends over 13 amino acids. The ends were cut back, 0 bases at V and 5 bases at J, with 7 bases in the middle.

This clone was recorded once. This rearrangement joins TRBV6-6 to TRBJ1-2, with 7 nucleotides matching TRBD1. Losses at the gene ends were 6 bases for V and 7 bases for J; bases not matched to a gene: 14. The CDR3 is made up of 15 amino acids. Germline CDR1 reads MNHNY; CDR2 reads SVGAGI (reference sequence). CDR3: CASRHRGPGTFGYTF. The DNA for the CDR3 is TGTGCCAGCAGACATAGGGGGCCGGGAACTTTTGGCTACACCTTC.

The chain couples TRBV7-2 to TRBJ2-5, with 7 bases that match TRBD2. After removal of 0 bases from V and 7 bases from J, the junction contained 14 bases not matched to a gene. Per the germline V gene, CDR1 is SGHTA and CDR2 is FQGNSA. The CDR3 is 17 residues long. CDR3 sequence reads: CASSLAGLVGRARTQYF. CDR3 DNA: TGTGCCAGCAGCTTAGCGGGGTTGGTGGGGAGGGCTAGGACCCAGTACTTC. Variable domain in full (rest from reference TRBV7-2 and TRBJ2-5): GAGVSQSPSNKVTEKGKDVELRCDPISGHTALYWYRQSLGQGLEFLIYFQGNSAPDKSGLPSDRFSAERTGGSVSTLTIQRTQQEDSAVYLCASSLAGLVGRARTQYFGPGTRLLVL.

The DNA of the CDR3 is TGTGCCAGCAGCTTAAGTCTGGGGGCGGGTGAAAAACTGTTTTTT. Translation: CASSLSLGAGEKLFF. The genes are TRBV5-6 and TRBJ1-4, with a weak D call TRBD1 (6 bases). This CDR3 comprises 15 residues. V was trimmed by 2 bases and J by 7 bases, leaving 15 bases between them. Looked up from germline, CDR1 is SGHDT and CDR2 is YYEEEE. The entire variable domain, with the rest obtained from reference TRBV5-6 and TRBJ1-4, is as follows: DAGVTQSPTHLIKTRGQQVTLRCSPKSGHDTVSWYQQALGQGPQFIFQYYEEEERQRGNFPDRFSGHQFPNYSSELNVNALLLGDSALYLCASSLSLGAGEKLFFGSGTQLSVL.

V gene TRBV5-1 combines with J gene TRBJ1-5; D might be TRBD1 (6 bases). The CDR3 is 15 amino acids. Germline V CDR1 and CDR2: SGHRS, YFSETQ. Deletions cut 0 bases from V and 5 bases from J, with 12 bases between. The CDR3: CASSLGYRADQPQHF. The CDR3 region has the DNA TGCGCCAGCAGCTTGGGTTACAGGGCGGATCAGCCCCAGCATTTT.

The chain joins TRBV7-2 to TRBJ1-5, with 9 positions matching TRBD1. With V trimmed by 2 bases and J by 3 bases, 8 bases remained unmatched. Germline V gene sequence: CDR1 SGHTA, CDR2 FQGNSA. This CDR3 is built from 17 residues. The CDR3 protein is CASSLKVWTGDNQPQHF. The CDR3 DNA reads as TGTGCCAGCAGCTTAAAAGTGTGGACAGGGGACAATCAGCCCCAGCATTTT.

J is TRBJ2-2 and V is TRBV6-6, with D possibly being TRBD1 (5 bases). The V and J ends lost 2 bases and 4 bases respectively, with 11 bases between them. CDR3 length: 15 amino acids. Germline V lookup: CDR1 MNHNY, CDR2 SVGAGI (reference sequence). The CDR3 spells CASSYRQGPTGELFF. The CDR3 DNA sequence: TGTGCCAGCAGTTACAGGCAGGGCCCCACCGGGGAGCTGTTTTTT.

The chain employs TRBV7-2 and TRBJ1-2, with TRBD1 matching 9 bases. The germline CDR1 and CDR2 sequences are SGHTA and FQGNSA. CDR3 length: 15 residues. V shed 2 bases and J 8 bases; nucleotides not matched to a gene: 9. CDR3 in DNA: TGTGCCAGCAGCTTATCCGGGACAGGGCTGTGGGGCTACACCTTC. This codes for CASSLSGTGLWGYTF.

This chain links TRBV6-1 with TRBJ1-1; 11 bases are a match to TRBD1. Germline V gene lookup returns CDR1 MNHNS and CDR2 SASEGT. The CDR3 totals 15 residues. The trim removed 4 bases at V and 6 bases at J, leaving 7 bases unmatched. CDR3: CASSGWGQGVSEAFF. CDR3 nucleotides: TGTGCCAGCAGTGGGTGGGGACAGGGGGTTTCTGAAGCTTTCTTT.

V gene TRBV9 combines with J gene TRBJ2-2; the match to TRBD2 covers 8 bases. The CDR3 runs to 16 residues. The V and J ends lost 0 bases and 5 bases, in that order; junction bases with no gene match: 6. Germline V gene data show CDR1 as SGDLS and CDR2 as YYNGEE. The CDR3 loop reads CASSVARGGRTGELFF. CDR3 sequence (DNA): TGTGCCAGCAGCGTAGCCCGCGGGGGGCGGACCGGGGAGCTGTTTTTT.